The T cell receptor (beta chain) under discussion was sequenced for a study of identical twins. V was pared by 1 base and J by 1 base, with 15 bases of the junction left unmatched. The CDR3 has 21 residues. Germline-derived CDR1 and CDR2 are DFQATT and SNEGSKA (reference sequence). Each CDR3 protein gets one entry after TCRdb re-called the 5' RACE reads with MiXCR. The sample lists 1.5 million to 2 million distinct CDR3 sequences, less than 40% occurring once. For this clonotype: No antigen is known for it.

Findings and limits, study-wide: There is a chance that invariant MAIT and iNKT cells partially muddied zero-insertion analyses. Those out-of-frame alpha sequences shared by twins showed an excess of low generation probability.

The specimen was cord blood. The TCR comes from a newborn girl in good health. The genes are TRBV20-1 and TRBJ2-3, with 15 nucleotides matching TRBD2. This chain's CDR3 is CSARGLIGLAGGILRTDTQYF. DNA for the CDR3: TGCAGTGCTAGAGGATTGATAGGACTAGCGGGGGGGATATTACGCACAGATACGCAGTATTTT.